The 2 T cell receptor beta chains below come from one sample, sequenced in a study of T cells in Graves' hyperthyroidism and ophthalmopathy. There were TCR beta CDR3 regions amplified from RNA transcripts. TCR CDR3 regions were first amplified by RT-PCR with HTBI primers. TCRdb called the multiplex PCR reads again in MiXCR, with one record for every CDR3 protein. The data hold more than 500,000 distinct CDR3 sequences, with 15% to 20% observed a single time. Source material: blood. These receptors were taken from a woman aged 25-40 years with Graves' ophthalmopathy.

This clonotype has more than one count but fewer than ten. V and J are TRBV27 and TRBJ1-2; TRBD1 is a possible D gene (6 bases). Trimming removed 5 bases from V and 8 bases from J, with 24 bases in between. The V gene's germline CDR1 is MNHEY and CDR2 SMNVEV (reference sequence). The CDR3 runs 16 residues. In nucleotides, the CDR3 is TGTGCCAGCAGTCCAACCCCTCCTGGGGGCGCGGTCGGCTACACCTTC. Translated: CASSPTPPGGAVGYTF.

This chain links TRBV28 with TRBJ2-4; tentatively, D is TRBD1 or TRBD2 (7 bases each). The CDR3 contains 15 residues. Germline loops: CDR1 MDHEN, CDR2 SYDVKM. With 4 bases removed from V and 6 bases from J, the gap between germline ends came to 16 bases. This CDR3 reads CASSYSAGGANIQYF. The CDR3 DNA is TGTGCCAGCAGTTATTCGGCAGGGGGGGCAAACATTCAGTACTTC.